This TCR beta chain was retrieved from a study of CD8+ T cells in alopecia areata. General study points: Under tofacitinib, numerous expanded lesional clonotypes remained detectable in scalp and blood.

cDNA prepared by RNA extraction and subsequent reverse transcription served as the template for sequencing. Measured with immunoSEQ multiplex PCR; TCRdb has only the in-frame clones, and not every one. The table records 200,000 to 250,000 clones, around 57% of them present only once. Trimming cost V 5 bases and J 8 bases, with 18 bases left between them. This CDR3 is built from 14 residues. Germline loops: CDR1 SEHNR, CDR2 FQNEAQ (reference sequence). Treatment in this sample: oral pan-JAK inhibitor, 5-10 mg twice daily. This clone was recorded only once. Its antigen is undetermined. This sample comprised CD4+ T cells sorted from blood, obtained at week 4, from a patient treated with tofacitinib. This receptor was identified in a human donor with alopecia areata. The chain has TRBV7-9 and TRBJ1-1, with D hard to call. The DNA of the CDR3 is TGTGCCAGCAGCAGATGGACCGAGCGACCCGAAGCTTTCTTT. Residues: CASSRWTERPEAFF.